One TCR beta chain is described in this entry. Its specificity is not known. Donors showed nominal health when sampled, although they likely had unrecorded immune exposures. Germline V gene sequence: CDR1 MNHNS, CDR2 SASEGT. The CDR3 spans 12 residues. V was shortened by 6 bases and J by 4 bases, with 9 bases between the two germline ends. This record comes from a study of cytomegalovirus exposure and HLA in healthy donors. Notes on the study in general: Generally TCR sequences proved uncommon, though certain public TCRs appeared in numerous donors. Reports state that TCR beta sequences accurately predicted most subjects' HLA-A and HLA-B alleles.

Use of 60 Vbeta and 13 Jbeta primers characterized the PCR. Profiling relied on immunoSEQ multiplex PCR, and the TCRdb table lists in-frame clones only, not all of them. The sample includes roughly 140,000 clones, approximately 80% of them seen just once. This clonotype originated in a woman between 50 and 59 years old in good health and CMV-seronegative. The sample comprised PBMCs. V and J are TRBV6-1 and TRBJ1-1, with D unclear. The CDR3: CASRLRGTEAFF. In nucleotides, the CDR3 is TGTGCCAGCAGGCTGAGAGGCACTGAAGCTTTCTTT.